This TCR beta chain was sequenced for a study of metastatic and nonmetastatic thyroid tumors. Study as a whole: Blood and tumor or nodule tissue repertoires from malignant and benign thyroid patients were compared.

Findings and caveats of the study: Reported TCR beta diversity, measured in blood and tumor, was significantly higher for malignant thyroid tumors than for benign nodules.

Authors' processing steps: A distant-metastasis classifier for papillary thyroid cancer was built using CDR3 differences across clinicopathological groups. TCRdb reprocessed the PCR reads using MiXCR. These V and J calls originate from TCRdb's pipeline instead of the authors' own analysis. The repertoire holds about 40,000 clones, with roughly a sixth as singletons. No treatment of any kind had been given to any patient before thyroid surgery. The CDR3 has 15 residues. The V gene end was trimmed by 6 bases and the J gene end by 6 bases; junction bases not matched to a gene: 14. CDR1 LNHDA and CDR2 SQIVND come from the germline V gene (reference sequence). This clone showed up just a few times. Its antigen remains unknown.

The V gene is TRBV19, the J gene TRBJ2-7; 7 bases match TRBD1. This TCR derives from a female donor with papillary thyroid cancer or a benign thyroid nodule (not recorded which). Some clones in this sample may be carry-over from other donors' samples. The sample consisted of blood. CDR3 nucleotides: TGTGCCAGTAGCAAGCTAGACAGGGACCGAGGCGAGCAGTACTTC. Protein sequence: CASSKLDRDRGEQYF.